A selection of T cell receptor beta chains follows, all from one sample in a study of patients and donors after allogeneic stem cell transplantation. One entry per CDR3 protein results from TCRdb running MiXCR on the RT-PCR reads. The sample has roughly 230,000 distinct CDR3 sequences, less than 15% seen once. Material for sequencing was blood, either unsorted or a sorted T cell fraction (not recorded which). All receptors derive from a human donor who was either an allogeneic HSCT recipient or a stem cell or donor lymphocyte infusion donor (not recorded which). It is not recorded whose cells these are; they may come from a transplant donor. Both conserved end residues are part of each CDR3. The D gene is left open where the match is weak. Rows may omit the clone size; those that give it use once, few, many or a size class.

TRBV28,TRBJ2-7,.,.,TGTGCCAGCAGACACGTGTCCTACGAGCAGTACTTC,CASRHVSYEQYF
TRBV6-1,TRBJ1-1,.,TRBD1,TGTGCCAGCAGTCCCCGGACAGGGATGACTGAAGCTTTCTTT,CASSPRTGMTEAFF
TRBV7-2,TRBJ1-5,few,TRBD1,TGTGCCAGCAGCACACAACCCAGGGGGTTCGATCAGCCCCAGCATTTT,CASSTQPRGFDQPQHF
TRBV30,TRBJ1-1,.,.,TGTGCCTGGAGGGCTATAACAGGGAACACTGAAGCTTTCTTT,CAWRAITGNTEAFF
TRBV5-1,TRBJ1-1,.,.,TGCGCCAGCACCCGGGGCCTGATGGACACTGAAGCTTTCTTT,CASTRGLMDTEAFF
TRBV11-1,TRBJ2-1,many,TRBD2,TGTGCCAGCAGCGCCCTGGGACTAGCGGGGCTGTTCTCCTACAATGAGCAGTTCTTC,CASSALGLAGLFSYNEQFF
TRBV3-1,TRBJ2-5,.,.,TGTGCCAGCAGCCAAGATCGTCCGGGGTACCAAGAGACCCAGTACTTC,CASSQDRPGYQETQYF
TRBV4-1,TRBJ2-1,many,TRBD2,TGCGCCAGCAGCCAACTAGCGGGGTCGCGGATAGGCAATGAGCAGTTCTTC,CASSQLAGSRIGNEQFF
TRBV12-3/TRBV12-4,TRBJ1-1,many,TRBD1,TGTGCCAGCACCCCGACAGGGGTGAGCACTGAAGCTTTCTTT,CASTPTGVSTEAFF
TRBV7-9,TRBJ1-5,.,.,TGTGCCAGCAGCCCGGACAGTTTCAATCAGCCCCAGCATTTT,CASSPDSFNQPQHF
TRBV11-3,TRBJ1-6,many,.,TGTGCCAGCAGCTTAGCATCCGGATCGAATAATTCACCCCTCCACTTT,CASSLASGSNNSPLHF
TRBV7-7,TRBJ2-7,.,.,TGTGCTAGCAGCTTAGATATAGCCTCCGAGCAGTACTTC,CASSLDIASEQYF
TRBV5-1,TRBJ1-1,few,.,TGCGCCAGCAGCGCTGGCCGGCGGAGCATGAACACTGAAGCTTTCTTT,CASSAGRRSMNTEAFF
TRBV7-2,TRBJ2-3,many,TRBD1,TGTGCCAGCAGCACCCCAACCGGGGCAGGGGGCGCAGATACGCAGTATTTT,CASSTPTGAGGADTQYF
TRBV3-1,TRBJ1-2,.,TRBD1,TGTGCCAGCAGCCAAGTAGGGACAGGGGACTATGGCTACACCTTC,CASSQVGTGDYGYTF
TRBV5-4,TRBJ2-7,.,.,TGTGCCAGCAGCCGGGGGCCAGACTACGAGCAGTACTTC,CASSRGPDYEQYF
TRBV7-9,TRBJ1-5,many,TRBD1,TGTGCCAGCAGCGCCCAGGGGGATCAGCCCCAGCATTTT,CASSAQGDQPQHF
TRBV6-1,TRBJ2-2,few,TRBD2,TGTGCCAGCACCCTAGCGGGAGTTTCTAGCGGGGAGCTGTTTTTT,CASTLAGVSSGELFF
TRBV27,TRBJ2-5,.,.,TGTGCCAGCAGTCCGGGGACACCCCCAGGGACCCAGTACTTC,CASSPGTPPGTQYF
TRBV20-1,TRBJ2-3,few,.,TGCAGTGCTGACCTAGGGGGATCAGATACGCAGTATTTT,CSADLGGSDTQYF
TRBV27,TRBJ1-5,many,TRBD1,TGTGCCAGCAGTTTAACAGGGGGCAATCAGCCCCAGCATTTT,CASSLTGGNQPQHF
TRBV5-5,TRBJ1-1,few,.,TGTGCCAGCAGCCAAGGGACCCGGGACGCTGAAGCTTTCTTT,CASSQGTRDAEAFF
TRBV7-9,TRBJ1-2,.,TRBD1,TGTGCCAGCAGCCCCCAGGGGGGGGGGCTATATGGCTACACCTTC,CASSPQGGGLYGYTF
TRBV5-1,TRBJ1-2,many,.,TGCGCCAGCAGAGAAGACTCTAACTATGGCTACACCTTC,CASREDSNYGYTF
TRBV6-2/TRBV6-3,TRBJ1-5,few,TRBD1,TGTGCCAGCAGTGGATCCGGGACAGGATCCAATCAGCCCCAGCATTTT,CASSGSGTGSNQPQHF
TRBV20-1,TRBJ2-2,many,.,TGCAGTGCTGCCTTCCGGGGGGCAACCGGGGAGCTGTTTTTT,CSAAFRGATGELFF
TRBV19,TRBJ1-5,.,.,TGTGCCAGTACCCACTATAGCAATCAGCCCCAGCATTTT,CASTHYSNQPQHF
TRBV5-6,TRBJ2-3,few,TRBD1,TGTGCCAGCAGCTTCAGGGGCAGGGGGCCGGCAGATACGCAGTATTTT,CASSFRGRGPADTQYF
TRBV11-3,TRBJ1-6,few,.,TGTGCCAGCAGCCCAGACTCCCACCAGGCTTCACCCCTCCACTTT,CASSPDSHQASPLHF
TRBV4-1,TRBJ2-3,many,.,TGCGCCAGCAGCCAAGATTTCGTATATTCGACCGCAGATACGCAGTATTTT,CASSQDFVYSTADTQYF
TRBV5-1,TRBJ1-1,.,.,TGCGCCAGCAGCTGGAAGACAGACACTGAAGCTTTCTTT,CASSWKTDTEAFF
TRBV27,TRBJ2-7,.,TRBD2,TGTGCCAGCAGTCCCAGACTAGCGGGGGGGCCAAACGAGCAGTACTTC,CASSPRLAGGPNEQYF
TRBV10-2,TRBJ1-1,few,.,TGCGCCAGCACTCAGGATAACACTGAAGCTTTCTTT,CASTQDNTEAFF
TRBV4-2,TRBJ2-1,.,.,TGTGCCAGCAGCCAAGGTGTTATGGGAGAGTACCATGAGCAGTTCTTC,CASSQGVMGEYHEQFF
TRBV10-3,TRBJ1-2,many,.,TGTGCCATCAGTGAGGATCGGGATTATGGCTACACCTTC,CAISEDRDYGYTF
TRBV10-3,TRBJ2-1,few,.,TGTGCCATCAGGAGGGGCCCCAATGAGCAGTTCTTC,CAIRRGPNEQFF